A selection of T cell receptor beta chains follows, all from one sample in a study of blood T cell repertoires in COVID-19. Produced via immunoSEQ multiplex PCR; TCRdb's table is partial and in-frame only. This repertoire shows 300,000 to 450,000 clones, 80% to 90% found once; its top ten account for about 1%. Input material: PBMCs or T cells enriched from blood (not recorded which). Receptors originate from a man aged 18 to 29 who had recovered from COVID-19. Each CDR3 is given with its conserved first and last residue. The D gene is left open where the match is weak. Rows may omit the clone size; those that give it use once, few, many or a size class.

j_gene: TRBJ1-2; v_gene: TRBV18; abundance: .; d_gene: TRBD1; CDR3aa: CASSPDRGHYGYTF; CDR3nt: TGTGCCAGCTCACCTGACAGGGGGCATTATGGCTACACCTTC
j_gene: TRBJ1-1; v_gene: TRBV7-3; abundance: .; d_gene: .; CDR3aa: CASSNHGHNTEAFF; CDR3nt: TGTGCCAGCAGCAATCATGGGCACAACACTGAAGCTTTCTTT
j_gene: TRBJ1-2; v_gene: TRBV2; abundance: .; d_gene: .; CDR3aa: CASRNPLRNNHGYTF; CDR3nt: TGTGCCAGCAGAAACCCCTTGAGAAATAATCATGGCTACACCTTC
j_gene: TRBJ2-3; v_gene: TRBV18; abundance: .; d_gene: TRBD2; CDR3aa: CASSPMAGGATDTQYF; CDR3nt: TGTGCCAGCTCACCAATGGCGGGGGGGGCGACAGATACGCAGTATTTT
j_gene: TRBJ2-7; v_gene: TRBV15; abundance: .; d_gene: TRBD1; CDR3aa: CATSREENGQGVNEQYF; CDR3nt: TGTGCCACCAGCAGAGAGGAGAATGGACAGGGGGTTAACGAGCAGTACTTC
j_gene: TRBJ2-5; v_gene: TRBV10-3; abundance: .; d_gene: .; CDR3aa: CAISGSGEGETQYF; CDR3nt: TGTGCCATCAGTGGTAGCGGAGAGGGGGAGACCCAGTACTTC
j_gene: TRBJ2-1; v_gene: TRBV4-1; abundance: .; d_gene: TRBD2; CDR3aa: CASSQVVLAGEDEQFF; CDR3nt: TGCGCCAGCAGCCAAGTCGTACTAGCGGGAGAGGATGAGCAGTTCTTC
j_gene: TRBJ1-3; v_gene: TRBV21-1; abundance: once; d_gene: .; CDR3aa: CASSPGQGAIFPGNTIYF; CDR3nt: TGTGCCAGCAGCCCCGGACAGGGGGCAATCTTTCCTGGAAACACCATATATTTT
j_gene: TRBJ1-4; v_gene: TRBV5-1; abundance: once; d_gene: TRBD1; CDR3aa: CASSPVETPGQLNEKLFF; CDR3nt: TGCGCCAGCAGCCCCGTAGAAACCCCGGGACAGCTAAATGAAAAACTGTTTTTT
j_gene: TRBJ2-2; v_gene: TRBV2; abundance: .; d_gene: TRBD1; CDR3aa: CGGQGARTGELFF; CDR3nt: TGTGGGGGACAGGGGGCGCGAACCGGGGAGCTGTTTTTT
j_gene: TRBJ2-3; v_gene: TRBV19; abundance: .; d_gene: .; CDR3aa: CASSSRGPGTDTQYF; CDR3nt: TGTGCCAGTAGTTCCCGCGGGCCAGGCACAGATACGCAGTATTTT
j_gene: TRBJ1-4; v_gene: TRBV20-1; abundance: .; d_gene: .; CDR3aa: CSARPGEKLFF; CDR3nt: TGCAGTGCCAGACCCGGGGAAAAACTGTTTTTT
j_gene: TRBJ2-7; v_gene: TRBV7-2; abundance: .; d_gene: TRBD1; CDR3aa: CASSGGTGAYEQYF; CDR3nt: TGTGCCAGCAGCGGCGGGACAGGGGCCTACGAGCAGTACTTC
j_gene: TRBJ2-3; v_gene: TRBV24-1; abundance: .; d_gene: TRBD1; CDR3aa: CATSPGQGTDTQYF; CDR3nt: TGTGCCACCAGCCCGGGACAGGGAACAGATACGCAGTATTTT
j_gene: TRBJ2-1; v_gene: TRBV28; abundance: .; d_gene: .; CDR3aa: CASSFENSYNEQFF; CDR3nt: TGTGCCAGCAGTTTTGAGAACTCCTACAATGAGCAGTTCTTC
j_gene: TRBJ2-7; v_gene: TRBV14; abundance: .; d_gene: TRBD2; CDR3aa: CASSQEVAGGAEQYF; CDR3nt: TGTGCCAGCAGCCAAGAAGTAGCGGGAGGGGCCGAGCAGTACTTC
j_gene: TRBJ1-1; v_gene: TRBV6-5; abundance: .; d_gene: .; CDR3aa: CASNRGYGNTEAFF; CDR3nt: TGTGCCAGCAATCGGGGATACGGGAACACTGAAGCTTTCTTT
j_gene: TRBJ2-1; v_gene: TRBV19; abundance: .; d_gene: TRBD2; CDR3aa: CASSRTSGGYNEQFF; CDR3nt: TGTGCCAGTAGCCGGACTAGCGGGGGATACAATGAGCAGTTCTTC
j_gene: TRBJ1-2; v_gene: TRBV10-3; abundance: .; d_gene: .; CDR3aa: CAISESSSRLTF; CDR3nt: TGTGCCATCAGTGAGTCGAGCAGCAGGCTAACCTTC
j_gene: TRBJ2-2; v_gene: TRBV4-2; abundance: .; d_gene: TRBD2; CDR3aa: CASSQDPGLAGGKAGELFF; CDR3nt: TGTGCCAGCAGCCAGGACCCGGGACTAGCGGGAGGGAAGGCCGGGGAGCTGTTTTTT
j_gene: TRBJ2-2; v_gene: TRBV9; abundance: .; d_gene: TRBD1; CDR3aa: CASSPQGLGTGELFF; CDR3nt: TGTGCCAGCAGCCCACAGGGGTTAGGGACCGGGGAGCTGTTTTTT
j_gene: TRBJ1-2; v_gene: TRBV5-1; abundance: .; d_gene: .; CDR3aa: CASSRATTEPLGYTF; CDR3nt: TGCGCCAGCAGTCGGGCGACGACAGAGCCTCTTGGCTACACCTTC
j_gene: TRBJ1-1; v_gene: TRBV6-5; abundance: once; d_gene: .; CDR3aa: CASSYSDTGNTEAFF; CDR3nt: TGTGCCAGCAGTTACTCAGACACCGGGAACACTGAAGCTTTCTTT
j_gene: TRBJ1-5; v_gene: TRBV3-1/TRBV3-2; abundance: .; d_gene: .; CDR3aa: CASSQQGLGQPQHF; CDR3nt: TGTGCCAGCAGCCAACAGGGTTTGGGGCAGCCCCAGCATTTT
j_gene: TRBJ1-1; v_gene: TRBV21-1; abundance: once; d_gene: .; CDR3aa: CASSKKSGVYTEAFF; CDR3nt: TGTGCCAGCAGCAAAAAGTCCGGGGTTTACACTGAAGCTTTCTTT
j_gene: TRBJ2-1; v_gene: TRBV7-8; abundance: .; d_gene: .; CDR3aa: CASSLVPTGSYNEQFF; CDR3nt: TGTGCCAGCAGCTTAGTTCCGACAGGATCCTACAATGAGCAGTTCTTC
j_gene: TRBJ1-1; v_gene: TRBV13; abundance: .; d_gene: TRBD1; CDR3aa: CASSLDETGVSEAFF; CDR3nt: TGTGCCAGCAGCTTAGATGAGACAGGGGTGAGTGAAGCTTTCTTT
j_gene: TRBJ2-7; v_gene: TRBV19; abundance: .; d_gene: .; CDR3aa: CASRGTATYEQYF; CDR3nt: TGTGCCAGTCGGGGGACGGCGACATACGAGCAGTACTTC
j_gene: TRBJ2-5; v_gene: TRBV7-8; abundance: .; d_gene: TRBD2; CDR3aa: CAARMAGVGETQYF; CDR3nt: TGTGCCGCGAGGATGGCGGGGGTCGGGGAGACCCAGTACTTC
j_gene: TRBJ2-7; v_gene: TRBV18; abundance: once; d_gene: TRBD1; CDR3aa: CASSPPWLQGVNEQYF; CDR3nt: TGTGCCAGCTCACCACCTTGGTTACAGGGGGTCAACGAGCAGTACTTC
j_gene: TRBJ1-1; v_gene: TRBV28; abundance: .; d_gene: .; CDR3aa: CASSLVIQGTRNTEAFF; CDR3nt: TGTGCCAGCAGTTTGGTAATTCAGGGGACGAGAAACACTGAAGCTTTCTTT
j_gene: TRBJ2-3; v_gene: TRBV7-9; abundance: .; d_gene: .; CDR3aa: CASSLEATKDTQYF; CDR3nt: TGTGCCAGCAGCTTAGAAGCCACTAAAGATACGCAGTATTTT
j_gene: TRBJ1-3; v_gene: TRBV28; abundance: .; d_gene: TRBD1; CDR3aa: CASSPPGQAPSGNTIYF; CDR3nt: TGTGCCAGCAGTCCCCCTGGACAGGCGCCCTCTGGAAACACCATATATTTT
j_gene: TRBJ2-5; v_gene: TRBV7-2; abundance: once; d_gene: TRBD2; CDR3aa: CASSLSSGRVQTQYF; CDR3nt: TGTGCCAGCAGCTTATCCTCAGGGAGGGTACAGACCCAGTACTTC
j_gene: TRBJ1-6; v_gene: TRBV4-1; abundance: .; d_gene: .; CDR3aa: CASSQATTGSWSPLHF; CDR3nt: TGCGCCAGCAGCCAAGCCACTACAGGGTCTTGGTCACCCCTCCACTTT
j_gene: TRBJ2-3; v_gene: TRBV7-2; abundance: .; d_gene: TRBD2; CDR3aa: CASRSNSGRTDTQYF; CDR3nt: TGTGCCAGCAGATCTAATAGCGGGAGGACAGATACGCAGTATTTT
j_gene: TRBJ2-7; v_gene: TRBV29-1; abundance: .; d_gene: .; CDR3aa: CSVEIRESSYEQYF; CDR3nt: TGCAGCGTTGAAATCCGGGAAAGCTCCTACGAGCAGTACTTC
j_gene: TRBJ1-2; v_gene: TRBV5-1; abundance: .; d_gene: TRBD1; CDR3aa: CASSLGTGESNYGYTF; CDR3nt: TGCGCCAGCAGCTTGGGAACAGGGGAATCTAACTATGGCTACACCTTC
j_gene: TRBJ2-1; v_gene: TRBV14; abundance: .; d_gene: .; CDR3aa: CASSHDRGSYNEQFF; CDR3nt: TGTGCCAGCAGTCATGATAGAGGCTCCTACAATGAGCAGTTCTTC
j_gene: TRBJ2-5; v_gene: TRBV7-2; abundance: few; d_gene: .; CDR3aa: CASSLDRQETQYF; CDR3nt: TGTGCCAGCAGCTTAGACAGGCAAGAGACCCAGTACTTC
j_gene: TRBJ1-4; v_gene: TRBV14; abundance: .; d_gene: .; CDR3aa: CASSQGQNVNEKLFF; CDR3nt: TGTGCCAGCAGCCAAGGACAGAACGTTAATGAAAAACTGTTTTTT
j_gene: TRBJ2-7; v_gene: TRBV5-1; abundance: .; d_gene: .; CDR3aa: CASSTRGSGTSYEQYF; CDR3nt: TGCGCCAGCAGCACCCGAGGTTCGGGAACCTCCTACGAGCAGTACTTC
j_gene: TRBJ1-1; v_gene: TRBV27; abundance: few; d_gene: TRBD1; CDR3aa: CASSLTGGAVNTEAFF; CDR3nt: TGTGCCAGCAGTTTAACAGGGGGCGCCGTGAACACTGAAGCTTTCTTT
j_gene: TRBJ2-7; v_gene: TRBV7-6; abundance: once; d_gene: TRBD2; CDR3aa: CASSLGGREGDEQYF; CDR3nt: TGTGCCAGCAGCTTAGGAGGCAGGGAGGGCGACGAGCAGTACTTC
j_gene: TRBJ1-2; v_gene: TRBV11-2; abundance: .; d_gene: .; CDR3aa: CASSLGGYDYGYTF; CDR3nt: TGTGCCAGCAGCTTAGGAGGGTATGACTATGGCTACACCTTC
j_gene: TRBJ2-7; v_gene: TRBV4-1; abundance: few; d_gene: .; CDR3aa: CASSQVEGDEQYF; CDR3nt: TGCGCCAGCAGCCAAGTCGAAGGAGACGAGCAGTACTTC
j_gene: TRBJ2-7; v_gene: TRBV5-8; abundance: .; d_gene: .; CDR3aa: CASSFSQGRDEQYF; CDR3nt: TGTGCCAGCAGCTTCTCGCAGGGAAGAGACGAGCAGTACTTC
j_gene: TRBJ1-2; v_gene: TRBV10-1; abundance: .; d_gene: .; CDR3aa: CASSEAGKNYGYTF; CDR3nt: TGCGCCAGCAGTGAGGCAGGGAAGAACTATGGCTACACCTTC
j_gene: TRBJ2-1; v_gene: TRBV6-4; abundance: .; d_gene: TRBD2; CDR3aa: CASSDSGLGLLFF; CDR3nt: TGTGCCAGCAGTGACTCGGGACTAGGTTTGCTGTTCTTC
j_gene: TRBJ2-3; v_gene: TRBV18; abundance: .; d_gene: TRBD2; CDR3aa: CASSPPTSGGASGDTQYF; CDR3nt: TGTGCCAGCTCACCACCGACTAGCGGGGGGGCCAGCGGAGATACGCAGTATTTT
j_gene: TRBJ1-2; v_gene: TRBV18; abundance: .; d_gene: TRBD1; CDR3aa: CASSPPGGDYGYTF; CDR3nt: TGTGCCAGCTCACCCCCAGGGGGCGATTATGGCTACACCTTC